This T cell receptor beta chain came from a study of regulatory T cells in long-lasting Graves disease. Study outcomes and limitations: Newly diagnosed patients shared about 950 public clonotypes; persistent patients shared about 2,500.

Sample time point: newly diagnosed GD, antithyroid drugs for less than 3 months. Construction of the TCR library relied on RNA isolated from PBMCs. This clonotype appeared many times. Its target is not known. Building the TCR beta libraries relied on iRepertoire HTBI primers, and CDR3 regions underwent Arm-PCR. TCRdb called the multiplex PCR reads again in MiXCR, with one record for every CDR3 protein. The sample has roughly 610,000 distinct CDR3 sequences; around 15% are singletons. Trimming at V came to 2 bases and at J to 4 bases, leaving 7 bases not matched to a gene. Germline CDR1 and CDR2: SEHNR and FQNEAQ (reference sequence). The CDR3 contains 16 residues. This sample was shared with a second study, whose subject was T cells in Graves' hyperthyroidism and ophthalmopathy.

The chain has TRBV7-9 and TRBJ2-7; 11 bases are a match to TRBD2. Here the sequenced sample was peripheral blood mononuclear cells (PBMCs), taken at new diagnosis, from a patient treated with antithyroid drugs. The clonotype originates from a man between 18 and 29 years old with Graves disease. CDR3 coding DNA: TGTGCCAGCAGCTTATCCGGGACTAGCGGTTATTACGAGCAGTACTTC. Translated, it gives CASSLSGTSGYYEQYF.